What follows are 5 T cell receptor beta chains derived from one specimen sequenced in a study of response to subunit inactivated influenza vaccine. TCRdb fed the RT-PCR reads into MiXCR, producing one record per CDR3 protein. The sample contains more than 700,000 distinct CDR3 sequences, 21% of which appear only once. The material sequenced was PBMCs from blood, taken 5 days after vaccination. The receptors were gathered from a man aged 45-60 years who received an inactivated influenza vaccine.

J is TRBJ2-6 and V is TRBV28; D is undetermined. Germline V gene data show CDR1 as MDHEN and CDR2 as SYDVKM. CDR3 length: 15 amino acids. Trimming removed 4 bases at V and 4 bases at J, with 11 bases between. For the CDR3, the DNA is TGTGCCAGCAGTTCTCCTCGAAGGGGGGCCAACGTCCTGACTTTC. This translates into CASSSPRRGANVLTF. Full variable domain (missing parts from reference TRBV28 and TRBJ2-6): DVKVTQSSRYLVKRTGEKVFLECVQDMDHENMFWYRQDPGLGLRLIYFSYDVKMKEKGDIPEGYSVSREKKERFSLILESASTNQTSMYLCASSSPRRGANVLTFGAGSRLTVL.

CDR3: CSARGTGGASYTF. The CDR3 nucleotides are TGCAGTGCGCGCGGGACAGGGGGCGCGAGCTACACCTTC. V gene TRBV20-1 combines with J gene TRBJ1-2; TRBD1 matches 12 bases. Germline V lookup: CDR1 DFQATT, CDR2 SNEGSKA (reference sequence). This CDR3 is 13 amino acids long. V lost 6 bases, J lost 9 bases, and 8 bases stayed unmatched.

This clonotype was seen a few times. The CDR3 is CASSVDSHPLHF. The CDR3 region has the DNA TGCGCCAGCAGCGTGGACAGTCATCCCCTCCACTTT. The genes are TRBV5-1 and TRBJ1-6; possible D gene TRBD1, 6 bases. CDR1 is SGHRS, CDR2 YFSETQ, per germline. This CDR3 contains 12 residues. Between the trimmed V and J ends, which lost 4 bases and 13 bases, there was a span of 12 bases.

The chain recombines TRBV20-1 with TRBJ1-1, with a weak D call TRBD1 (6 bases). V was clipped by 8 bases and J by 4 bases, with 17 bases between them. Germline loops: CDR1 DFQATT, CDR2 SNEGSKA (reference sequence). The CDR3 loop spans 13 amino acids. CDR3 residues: CSPKVGTPTEAFF. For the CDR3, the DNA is TGCAGTCCAAAAGTCGGGACACCCACTGAAGCTTTCTTT.

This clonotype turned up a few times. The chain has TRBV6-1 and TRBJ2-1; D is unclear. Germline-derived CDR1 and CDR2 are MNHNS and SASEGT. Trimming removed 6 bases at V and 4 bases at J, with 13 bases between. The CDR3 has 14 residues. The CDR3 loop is CASSRAGIYNEQFF. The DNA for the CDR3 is TGTGCCAGCAGCCGGGCAGGCATTTACAATGAGCAGTTCTTC.